Presented here are 5 T cell receptor beta chains from one specimen sequenced in a study of T cell repertoires in cytomegalovirus infection. For these receptors, no antigen is known. TCRdb passed the reads through MiXCR, listing each CDR3 protein once. The sample contains 100,000 to 150,000 distinct CDR3 sequences, roughly 32% of which appear only once. The sample in question was CD8+ T cells from cultured PBMCs, obtained from culture after CMV antigen stimulation. The origin of the receptors is a human donor in good health (CMV status not recorded). Some clones in this sample may be carry-over from other donors' samples.

The rearrangement links TRBV11-1 to TRBJ1-6; no clear D. Germline assignment: CDR1 SGHAT and CDR2 FQDESV (reference sequence). Trimming removed 5 bases at V and 6 bases at J, with 8 bases between. The CDR3 covers 13 residues. CDR3 sequence reads: CASSPTVNSPLHF. For the CDR3, the DNA is TGTGCCAGCAGCCCAACAGTTAATTCACCCCTCCACTTT.

In its sample, this clonotype was seen a few times. The chain uses TRBV19 and TRBJ1-1; unclear D gene. This CDR3 has 12 amino acids. Germline V gives CDR1 LNHDA, CDR2 SQIVND (reference sequence). Trimming stripped 10 bases from V and 3 bases from J, with 12 bases between. The CDR3 is CATSIGDTEAFF. CDR3 DNA: TGTGCCACGTCAATCGGGGACACTGAAGCTTTCTTT.

There are many counts of this clonotype. The chain is built from TRBV6-2 or TRBV6-3 and TRBJ1-1; no clear D gene. The CDR3 has 20 amino acids. Trimming stripped 5 bases from V and 1 base from J, with 29 bases between. Germline loops: CDR1 MNHEY, CDR2 SVGEGT. This CDR3 reads CASSKPYWATYGRQNTEAFF. In DNA, the CDR3 is TGTGCCAGCAGTAAACCTTATTGGGCGACCTATGGGAGACAGAACACTGAAGCTTTCTTT.

This clonotype was detected only a few times. The rearrangement uses TRBV2 and TRBJ2-1; 10 nucleotides agree with TRBD2. The CDR3 has 17 amino acids. The ends lost 6 bases at V and 5 bases at J; junction bases unmatched: 13. The V gene's germline CDR1 is SNHLY and CDR2 FYNNEI. The DNA for the CDR3 is TGTGCCAGCAGCCGAAGAGTTAGCGGGGGGAGCGACAATGAGCAGTTCTTC. Protein product: CASSRRVSGGSDNEQFF.

This clonotype came up many times. This chain connects TRBV4-1 to TRBJ1-2; perhaps TRBD1 as D (6 bases). Germline V gene sequence: CDR1 MGHRA, CDR2 YSYEKL. The CDR3 is 14 residues long. Trimming took 1 base from V and 4 from J, leaving 10 bases between them. CDR3 nucleotide sequence: TGCGCCAGCAGCCAAGCAGGGGCCGCCTATGGCTACACCTTC. This sequence encodes CASSQAGAAYGYTF.